This TCR beta chain was identified in a study of T-cell reconstitution after alpha-beta-depleted transplantation in children. Construction of the TCRbeta library involved unique molecular identifiers. TCRdb re-called the PCR reads through MiXCR, storing one row per CDR3 protein. The sample holds more than 550,000 distinct CDR3 sequences, over 9.5% seen once. Trimming cost V 4 bases and J 4 bases; bases outside gene matches: 10. In germline, CDR1 is SGHRS, CDR2 YFSETQ. The CDR3 totals 16 residues. The specimen comprised PBMCs from the stem cell graft donor, sampled from the stem cell graft. The chain uses TRBV5-1 and TRBJ2-3, with 9 bases matching TRBD1. This clonotype was sampled from a human donor who donated a stem cell graft to a child with acute myeloid leukemia. CDR3 coding DNA: TGCGCCAGCAGCCCTCCGGGACAGGGACGGCCAGATACGCAGTATTTT. Its protein product is CASSPPGQGRPDTQYF.